These 22 T cell receptor beta chains were all obtained from the same sample, sequenced in a study of CD8+CD57+ T cells in acquired aplastic anemia. Investigators profiled TCR beta VDJ and CDR3 from genomic DNA template. TCRdb passed the reads through MiXCR, listing each CDR3 protein once. Found here are 130,000 or so distinct CDR3 sequences, less than 50% of them singletons; the top ten hold more than 2.5%. Patients chosen for sequencing had shown CD8+CD57+ cell expansion by flow cytometry. The sample taken for sequencing was sorted CD4+, CD8+, or CD8+CD57+ T cells (not recorded which) from PBMCs. All receptors come from a human donor with aplastic anemia.

This clonotype was recorded at least ten times. The rearrangement links TRBV10-3 to TRBJ1-5, with D tentatively TRBD1 (5 bases). V lost 10 bases to trimming and J lost 2 bases, with 12 bases between them. The germline V gene encodes CDR1 ENHRY and CDR2 SYGVKD. The CDR3 runs to 13 residues. DNA of the CDR3: TGTGCCACTCGTGGGGGGGGCAATCAGCCCCAGCATTTT. Amino acids: CATRGGGNQPQHF.

The chain uses TRBV24-1 and TRBJ1-5, with TRBD1 matching 10 bases. V lost 5 bases, J lost 2 bases, and 8 bases stayed unmatched. Per germline, CDR1 KGHDR and CDR2 SFDVKD. This CDR3 contains 17 residues. Here the CDR3 DNA reads TGTGCCACCAGTGGCGAGACCGGGACAGGGGGCAATCAGCCCCAGCATTTT. It yields the protein CATSGETGTGGNQPQHF.

CDR3 residues: CSVVHLNTEAFF. The CDR3 coding sequence is TGCAGCGTTGTACACCTGAACACTGAAGCTTTCTTT. The chain links TRBV29-1 to TRBJ1-1; unclear D gene. CDR1 is SQVTM, CDR2 ANQGSEA, per germline. V shed 4 bases and J shed 0 bases, with 6 bases lying between them. The CDR3 totals 12 residues.

Of note for this clonotype: A much larger clone lies one base from this, so it may be a read error. V gene TRBV20-1 combines with J gene TRBJ2-1; possibly TRBD1 or TRBD2 for D (6 bases each). This CDR3 is built from 12 residues. Germline values: CDR1 DFQATT, CDR2 SNEGSKA (reference sequence). In nucleotides, the CDR3 is TGCAGCTCGACGGGGGCCTTGAGTGAGCAGTTCTTC. This translates into CSSTGALSEQFF.

DNA for the CDR3: TGTGCCAGCAGTTACTCAGACAGGCGTGGAAACACCATATATTTT. This sequence encodes CASSYSDRRGNTIYF. This chain uses TRBV6-5 with TRBJ1-3; D is perhaps TRBD1 (6 bases). The CDR3 runs to 15 residues. Germline V lookup: CDR1 MNHEY, CDR2 SVGAGI. Trimming stripped 0 bases from V and 3 bases from J, with 9 bases between.

This clonotype was detected ten times or more. The chain has TRBV20-1 and TRBJ1-6; 8 positions match TRBD1. CDR1 is DFQATT and CDR2 is SNEGSKA in the germline V gene (reference sequence). The CDR3 has 16 amino acids. V was pared by 5 bases and J by 8 bases, with 14 bases of the junction left unmatched. CDR3: CSAPSEAGGAHSPLHF. The CDR3 DNA is TGCAGTGCTCCCTCCGAGGCAGGGGGCGCCCATTCACCCCTCCACTTT.

The chain carries TRBV6-1 and TRBJ1-2, with 7 positions matching TRBD1. V lost 7 bases and J lost 4; bases outside the gene matches: 9. CDR3 length: 14 amino acids. The germline V gene has CDR1 MNHNS and CDR2 SASEGT. Here the CDR3 DNA reads TGTGCCAGCACTAGATACAGGGGTGGCTATGGCTACACCTTC. The encoded protein is CASTRYRGGYGYTF.

In DNA, the CDR3 is TGTGCCAGCAGCTTCCGGACAGGGTATGAGCAGTTCTTC. Translated: CASSFRTGYEQFF. The chain has TRBV7-2 and TRBJ2-1; TRBD1 matches 8 bases. The length of the CDR3 is 13 residues. Germline CDR1 reads SGHTA; CDR2 reads FQGNSA. The J segment lost 8 bases and the V segment lost 3 bases, leaving 3 bases of the junction unmatched.

This clonotype occurred many times. The chain is built from TRBV7-2 and TRBJ1-1; TRBD1 matches at 12 bases. Trimming removed 8 bases from V and 4 bases from J; junction bases left unmatched: 5. CDR3 length equals 14 residues. Germline V gene data show CDR1 as SGHTA and CDR2 as FQGNSA. The CDR3 sequence is CASGLGQGATEAFF. The DNA of the CDR3 is TGTGCCAGCGGGCTGGGACAGGGGGCCACTGAAGCTTTCTTT. Filled out from reference TRBV7-2 and TRBJ1-1, the complete variable domain reads GAGVSQSPSNKVTEKGKDVELRCDPISGHTALYWYRQSLGQGLEFLIYFQGNSAPDKSGLPSDRFSAERTGGSVSTLTIQRTQQEDSAVYLCASGLGQGATEAFFGQGTRLTVV.

Notes on this clonotype: The CDR3 end shows no conserved phenylalanine or tryptophan, and so a read error is likely. The rearrangement links TRBV25-1 to TRBJ2-7; the D gene could be TRBD1 or TRBD2 (6 bases each). The CDR3 totals 15 residues. Germline loops: CDR1 MGHDK, CDR2 SYGVNS. Deletions cut 8 bases from V and 2 bases from J, with 19 bases between. CDR3 bases: TGTGCCAGCGCCGGGGGCGCACTATTTACCTACGAGCAGTACCTC. Translated: CASAGGALFTYEQYL.

This clonotype was found once. The chain carries TRBV29-1 and TRBJ1-6, with TRBD1 identical over 10 bases. Germline loops: CDR1 SQVTM, CDR2 ANQGSEA. V gave up 6 bases and J gave up 7 bases; unmatched junction bases: 3. The CDR3 covers 13 residues. As DNA, the CDR3 is TGCAGCGTGGGACAGGGGCAAAATTCACCCCTCCACTTT. Translating gives CSVGQGQNSPLHF. Variable domain in full (rest from reference TRBV29-1 and TRBJ1-6): SAVISQKPSRDICQRGTSLTIQCQVDSQVTMMFWYRQQPGQSLTLIATANQGSEATYESGFVIDKFPISRPNLTFSTLTVSNMSPEDSSIYLCSVGQGQNSPLHFGNGTRLTVT.

The chain couples TRBV7-3 to TRBJ2-1; 7 nucleotides align to TRBD2. The CDR3 is 14 amino acids. Germline CDR1 SGHTA, CDR2 FQGTGA. J was trimmed by 10 bases and V by 5 bases; bases with no gene match: 11. In nucleotides, the CDR3 is TGTGCCAGCAGCCACGGCCGGGGGGTAGAGGAGCAGTTCTTC. Encoded protein: CASSHGRGVEEQFF.

This clonotype was counted at least ten times. Since a much larger clone is just one base distant, this may be a read error. V gene TRBV6-6 combines with J gene TRBJ1-1; D is ambiguous. Trimming left V 6 bases short and J 1 base short, with 9 bases between. Per the germline V gene, CDR1 is MNHNY and CDR2 is SVGAGI (reference sequence). The CDR3 totals 13 residues. The chain's CDR3 is CASRRQRNTEAFF. The CDR3 DNA sequence: TGTGCCAGCAGAAGACAAAGGAACACTGAAGCTTTCTTT.

This clonotype was detected many times. The chain joins TRBV9 to TRBJ2-3; 9 bases are a match to TRBD2. The germline V gene has CDR1 SGDLS and CDR2 YYNGEE. The CDR3 contains 16 residues. V gave up 0 bases and J gave up 3 bases; unmatched junction bases: 5. Here the CDR3 reads CASSVGAGGPTDTQYF. The DNA of the CDR3 is TGTGCCAGCAGCGTAGGGGCGGGGGGGCCAACAGATACGCAGTATTTT.

Comment on this clonotype: Being one base from a much bigger clone, this may be a read error. This chain connects TRBV5-6 to TRBJ2-3; D may match TRBD1 or TRBD2 (5 bases each). Germline V gene data show CDR1 as SGHDT and CDR2 as YYEEEE. V was clipped by 3 bases and J by 2 bases, with 16 bases between them. The CDR3 length is 16 residues. The DNA of the CDR3 is TGTGCCAGCAGCTCTGGGACGGAACTTAACACAGATACGCAGTATTTT. As protein: CASSSGTELNTDTQYF.

There are many counts of this clonotype. The chain uses TRBV20-1 and TRBJ1-6, with a weak D call TRBD1 (6 bases). With 5 bases removed from V and 0 bases from J, the gap between germline ends came to 20 bases. The CDR3 spans 18 residues. Per the germline V gene, CDR1 is DFQATT and CDR2 is SNEGSKA (reference sequence). The CDR3 region is CSADGDNTKFSYNSPLHF. The CDR3, as DNA: TGCAGTGCTGATGGGGACAACACAAAATTCTCCTATAATTCACCCCTCCACTTT.

The chain recombines TRBV24-1 with TRBJ1-2; D gene uncertain. The CDR3 extends over 12 amino acids. Germline values: CDR1 KGHDR, CDR2 SFDVKD. As DNA, the CDR3 is TGTGCACCCAGTGATTTTTCTTATGGCTACACCTTC. It specifies CAPSDFSYGYTF.

For this clonotype: This may arise from a read error, as a much more abundant clone is one base away. The chain links TRBV4-3 to TRBJ1-1; D uncertain. V was trimmed by 8 bases and J by 3 bases, leaving 13 bases between them. The CDR3 has 13 residues. Germline V CDR1 and CDR2: LGHNA, YSLEER. As DNA, the CDR3 is TGCGCCAGCCGGCAGGAGATGGACACTGAAGCTTTCTTT. As protein: CASRQEMDTEAFF.

This clonotype is medium-sized. The rearrangement uses TRBV19 and TRBJ1-1, with 8 bases fitting TRBD1. The V and J ends lost 6 bases and 2 bases, in that order; junction bases with no gene match: 5. The CDR3 has 14 residues. The germline CDR1 and CDR2 sequences are LNHDA and SQIVND (reference sequence). CDR3 loop: CASSPTGGNTEAFF. CDR3 nucleotides: TGTGCCAGTAGCCCTACAGGGGGAAACACTGAAGCTTTCTTT.

The genes are TRBV24-1 and TRBJ2-1, with 11 bases fitting TRBD2. After removal of 6 bases from V and 6 bases from J, the junction contained 3 bases not matched to a gene. Germline V gives CDR1 KGHDR, CDR2 SFDVKD. The CDR3 is 14 amino acids. CDR3 in DNA: TGTGCCACCAGTCTACTAGCGGGAGTCAATGAGCAGTTCTTC. Encoded protein: CATSLLAGVNEQFF.

This clonotype was counted many times. This chain joins TRBV6-2 or TRBV6-3 and TRBJ1-2; D uncertain. With 6 bases removed from V and 6 bases from J, the gap between germline ends came to 11 bases. CDR1 and CDR2 (germline): MNHEY, SVGEGT. The CDR3 is made up of 12 amino acids. Here the CDR3 reads CASSSRHHGYTF. The CDR3 DNA is TGTGCCAGCAGCTCTCGACATCATGGCTACACCTTC.

The rearrangement uses TRBV12-3 or TRBV12-4 and TRBJ1-2; TRBD1 aligns across 8 bases. Trimming cost V 5 bases and J 10 bases; bases outside gene matches: 9. The CDR3 covers 13 residues. The DNA of the CDR3 is TGTGCCAGCAGTCCCGGGACAGGACCAATCTACACCTTC. Its translation is CASSPGTGPIYTF.